One sample yielded the 2 T cell receptor beta chains listed below, sequenced in a study of cytomegalovirus exposure and HLA in healthy donors. PCR amplification relied on 60 Vbeta primers (plus 13 Jbeta primers). Clones were read by immunoSEQ multiplex PCR, and TCRdb kept only the in-frame ones, dropping some. The profile shows more than 110,000 clones, roughly four fifths of them singletons. The source material was PBMCs. The receptors were sampled from a man between 25 and 39 years old in good health and CMV-seronegative.

The J gene is TRBJ1-2, the V gene TRBV5-4; possible D gene TRBD1, 6 bases. The V gene's germline CDR1 is SGHNT and CDR2 YYREEE (reference sequence). This CDR3 spans 14 amino acids. V lost 2 bases to trimming and J lost 5 bases, with 13 bases between them. The CDR3 loop reads CASSFLGALYGYTF. Here the CDR3 DNA reads TGTGCCAGCAGCTTTCTGGGGGCGCTATATGGCTACACCTTC.

This sequence joins TRBV5-1 and TRBJ2-3; weak D call: TRBD2 (5 bases). V lost 9 bases, J lost 6 bases, and 26 bases lay in between. Germline V gene lookup returns CDR1 SGHRS and CDR2 YFSETQ. This CDR3 has 16 amino acids. The CDR3 region is CATSRGPQESRDTQYF. The CDR3 nucleotides are TGCGCCACCTCCCGAGGGCCCCAAGAGTCGAGGGATACGCAGTATTTT.